This T cell receptor beta chain was sequenced for a study of T cells in Graves' hyperthyroidism and ophthalmopathy. Amplified TCR beta CDR3 regions derived from RNA transcripts. The HTBI primer set was used in a first-round RT-PCR of the TCR CDR3. TCRdb itself ran the multiplex PCR reads through MiXCR, one entry per CDR3 protein. The sample carries about 520,000 distinct CDR3 sequences, approximately 25% recorded once. At least ten counts were recorded for this clonotype. Its antigen remains unidentified. Trimming cost V 7 bases and J 0 bases; bases outside gene matches: 12. Germline V gene data show CDR1 as MNHEY and CDR2 as SVGEGT. The CDR3 is made up of 16 amino acids. Study-wide results and caveats: The blood repertoire included most of the expanded thyroid clonotypes above 0.001.

Exclusion of patients followed from uncontrolled infection, other autoimmune disease, pregnancy or lactation. Fresh peripheral blood, under 13 ml, was the source of the PBMCs. This TCR derives from a woman aged 25-40 years with Graves' ophthalmopathy. V is TRBV6-2 or TRBV6-3 and J is TRBJ2-7; 7 nucleotides line up with TRBD2. The sequencing sample was made of blood. The CDR3 loop reads CASIPPRGEFSYEQYF. The CDR3 DNA reads TGTGCCAGCATCCCTCCTCGGGGGGAGTTCTCCTACGAGCAGTACTTC.